This is a list of T cell receptor beta chains from one sample in a study of cytomegalovirus exposure and HLA in healthy donors. Using immunoSEQ multiplex PCR, the repertoire was profiled, and TCRdb retains in-frame clones only, with some absent. In total, the table holds more than 100,000 clones. Sequencing was carried out using PBMCs. The source of these receptors is a woman aged 40-49 years in good health and CMV-seronegative. Each CDR3 is given with its conserved first and last residue. Fields, in order: D gene, V gene, J gene, CDR3 protein, CDR3 DNA. D genes are given only for firm matches.

NA	TRBV7-2	TRBJ1-1	CASSLGGENTEAFF	TGTGCCAGCAGCTTAGGGGGCGAGAACACTGAAGCTTTCTTT
TRBD1	TRBV6-5	TRBJ1-2	CASRTGGPYGYTF	TGTGCCAGCAGAACAGGGGGTCCCTATGGCTACACCTTC
TRBD1	TRBV5-6	TRBJ2-2	CASNGQGLNTGELFF	TGTGCCAGCAACGGACAGGGCCTGAACACCGGGGAGCTGTTTTTT
NA	TRBV12-5	TRBJ1-2	CASGLGPLHGYTF	TGTGCTAGTGGTTTGGGGCCCCTCCATGGCTACACCTTC
TRBD1	TRBV6-5	TRBJ1-1	CASRTGGRNTEAFF	TGTGCCAGCAGGACAGGGGGCCGGAACACTGAAGCTTTCTTT
NA	TRBV4-2	TRBJ1-1	CASSQEFGSDEAFF	TGTGCCAGCAGCCAAGAATTCGGGTCAGACGAAGCTTTCTTT
NA	TRBV28	TRBJ1-1	CASTRLGEAFF	TGTGCCAGCACGAGGCTTGGTGAAGCTTTCTTT
TRBD1	TRBV7-9	TRBJ1-5	CASSTGTGSNQPQHF	TGTGCCAGCAGCACCGGGACAGGGAGCAATCAGCCCCAGCATTTT
TRBD1	TRBV19	TRBJ1-1	CASYRGLENTEAFF	TGTGCCAGTTACAGGGGGCTAGAGAACACTGAAGCTTTCTTT
TRBD2	TRBV6-4	TRBJ2-1	CASSRVLAGGEGEQFF	TGTGCCAGCAGTCGAGTATTAGCGGGGGGAGAGGGTGAGCAGTTCTTC
NA	TRBV19	TRBJ1-1	CASSIGGNLNTEAFF	TGTGCCAGTAGTATTGGGGGGAACTTGAACACTGAAGCTTTCTTT
NA	TRBV5-1	TRBJ2-3	CASSLAALPRQYF	TGCGCCAGCAGCTTGGCGGCGCTCCCTAGGCAGTATTTT
TRBD2	TRBV5-1	TRBJ2-3	CASSHGRGGSDTQYF	TGCGCCAGCAGCCATGGACGCGGGGGGTCGGATACGCAGTATTTT
NA	TRBV25-1	TRBJ1-5	CASSEQNNQPQHF	TGTGCCAGCAGTGAACAGAACAATCAGCCCCAGCATTTT
TRBD1	TRBV10-3	TRBJ2-7	CAISEFGQGAGEQYF	TGTGCCATCAGTGAGTTCGGACAGGGGGCGGGAGAGCAGTACTTC
TRBD1	TRBV19	TRBJ1-6	CASSMGQGGSPLHF	TGTGCCAGTAGTATGGGACAGGGTGGTTCACCCCTCCACTTT
NA	TRBV6-5	TRBJ1-1	CASSYDWSSTEAFF	TGTGCCAGCAGTTACGATTGGAGTTCTACTGAAGCTTTCTTT
NA	TRBV4-2	TRBJ2-6	CASSQEAPGANVLTF	TGTGCCAGCAGCCAAGAAGCCCCTGGGGCCAACGTCCTGACTTTC
NA	TRBV7-6	TRBJ1-4	CASSPSAFNEKLFF	TGTGCCAGCAGCCCCTCAGCGTTTAATGAAAAACTGTTTTTT
NA	TRBV2	TRBJ1-6	CASSRQEAGSPLHF	TGTGCCAGCAGTCGACAGGAGGCAGGGTCACCCCTCCACTTT
TRBD2	TRBV5-1	TRBJ2-3	CASSPAGSGGNTDTQYF	TGCGCCAGCAGCCCTGCTGGTAGCGGGGGGAACACAGATACGCAGTATTTT
TRBD1	TRBV28	TRBJ2-4	CASTKDRGIQYF	TGTGCCAGCACTAAGGACAGGGGAATTCAGTACTTC
TRBD1	TRBV5-8	TRBJ1-5	CASSGRDRGYQPQHF	TGTGCCAGCAGCGGTCGGGACAGGGGTTATCAGCCCCAGCATTTT
TRBD2	TRBV19	TRBJ2-3	CASSRLAGDRTDTQYF	TGTGCCAGTAGCCGACTAGCGGGGGACCGCACAGATACGCAGTATTTT
NA	TRBV19	TRBJ2-5	CASSIHTQETQYF	TGTGCCAGTAGTATTCACACGCAAGAGACCCAGTACTTC
NA	TRBV9	TRBJ1-1	CASSVVEDTEAFF	TGTGCCAGCAGCGTAGTGGAGGACACTGAAGCTTTCTTT
NA	TRBV7-2	TRBJ1-3	CASSLSQLQGTNTIYF	TGTGCCAGCAGCTTATCCCAACTCCAGGGGACAAACACCATATATTTT